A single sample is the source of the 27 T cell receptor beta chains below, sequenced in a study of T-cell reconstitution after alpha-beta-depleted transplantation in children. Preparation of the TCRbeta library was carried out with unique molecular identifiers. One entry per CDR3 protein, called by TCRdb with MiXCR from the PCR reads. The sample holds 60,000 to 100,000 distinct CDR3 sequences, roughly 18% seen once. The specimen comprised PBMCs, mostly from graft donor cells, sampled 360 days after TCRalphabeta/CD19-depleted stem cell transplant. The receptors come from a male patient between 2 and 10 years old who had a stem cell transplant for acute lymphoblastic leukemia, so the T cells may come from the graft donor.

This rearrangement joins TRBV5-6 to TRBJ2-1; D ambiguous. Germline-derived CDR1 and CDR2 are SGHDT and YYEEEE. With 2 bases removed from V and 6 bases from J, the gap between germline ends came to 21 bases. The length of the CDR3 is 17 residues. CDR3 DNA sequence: TGTGCCAGCAGCTTACGGCGGTGGCGGCCCGCCTTCAATGAGCAGTTCTTC. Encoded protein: CASSLRRWRPAFNEQFF.

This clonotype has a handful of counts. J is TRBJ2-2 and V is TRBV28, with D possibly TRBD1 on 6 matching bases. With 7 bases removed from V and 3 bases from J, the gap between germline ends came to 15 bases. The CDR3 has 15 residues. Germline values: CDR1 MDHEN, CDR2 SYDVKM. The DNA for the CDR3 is TGTGCCAGCACTTTCGGGCAGGGGTACACCGGGGAGCTGTTTTTT. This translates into CASTFGQGYTGELFF.

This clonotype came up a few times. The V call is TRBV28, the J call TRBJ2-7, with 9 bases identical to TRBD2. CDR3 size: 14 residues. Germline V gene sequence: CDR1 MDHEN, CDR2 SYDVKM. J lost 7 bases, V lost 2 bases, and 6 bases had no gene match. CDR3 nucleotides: TGTGCCAGCAGTTTAGCGGGAGGGCCGGGGGAGCAGTACTTC. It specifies CASSLAGGPGEQYF.

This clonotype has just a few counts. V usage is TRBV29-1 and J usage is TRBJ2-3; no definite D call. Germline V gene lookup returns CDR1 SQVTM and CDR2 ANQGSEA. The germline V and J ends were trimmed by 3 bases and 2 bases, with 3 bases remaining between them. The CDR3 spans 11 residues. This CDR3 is CSVDYTDTQYF. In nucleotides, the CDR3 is TGCAGCGTTGACTACACAGATACGCAGTATTTT.

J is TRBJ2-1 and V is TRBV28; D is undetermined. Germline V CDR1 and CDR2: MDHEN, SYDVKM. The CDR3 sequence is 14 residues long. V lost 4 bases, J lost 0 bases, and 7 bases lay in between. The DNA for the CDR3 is TGTGCCAGCAGTTACTGGAGCTCCTACAATGAGCAGTTCTTC. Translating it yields CASSYWSSYNEQFF.

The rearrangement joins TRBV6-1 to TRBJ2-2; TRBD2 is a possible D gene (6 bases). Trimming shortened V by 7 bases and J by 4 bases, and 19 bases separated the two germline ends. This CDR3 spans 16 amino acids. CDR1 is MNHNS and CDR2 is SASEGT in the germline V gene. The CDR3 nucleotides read TGTGCCAGCACCGGGGGTAGAGGGGCGAGCACCGGGGAGCTGTTTTTT. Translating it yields CASTGGRGASTGELFF.

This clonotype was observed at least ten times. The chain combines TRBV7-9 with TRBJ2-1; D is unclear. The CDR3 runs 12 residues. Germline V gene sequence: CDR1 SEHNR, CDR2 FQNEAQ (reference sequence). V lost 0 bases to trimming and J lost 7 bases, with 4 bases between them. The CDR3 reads CASSLARNEQFF. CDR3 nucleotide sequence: TGTGCCAGCAGCTTAGCGAGAAATGAGCAGTTCTTC. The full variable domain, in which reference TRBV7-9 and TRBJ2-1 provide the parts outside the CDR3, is DTGVSQNPRHKITKRGQNVTFRCDPISEHNRLYWYRQTLGQGPEFLTYFQNEAQLEKSRLLSDRFSAERPKGSFSTLEIQRTEQGDSAMYLCASSLARNEQFFGPGTRLTVL.

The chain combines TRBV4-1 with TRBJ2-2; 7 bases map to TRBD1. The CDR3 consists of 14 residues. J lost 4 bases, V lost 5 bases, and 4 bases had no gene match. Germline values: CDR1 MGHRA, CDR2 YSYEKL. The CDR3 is CASSNNRGTGELFF. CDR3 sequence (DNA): TGCGCCAGCAGCAACAACAGGGGCACCGGGGAGCTGTTTTTT.

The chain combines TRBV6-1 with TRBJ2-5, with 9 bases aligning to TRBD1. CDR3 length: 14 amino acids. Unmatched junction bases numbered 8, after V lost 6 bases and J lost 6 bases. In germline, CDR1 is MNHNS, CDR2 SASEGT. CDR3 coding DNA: TGTGCCAGCAGCTGGGACAGGGCTACCAAGACCCAGTACTTC. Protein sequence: CASSWDRATKTQYF.

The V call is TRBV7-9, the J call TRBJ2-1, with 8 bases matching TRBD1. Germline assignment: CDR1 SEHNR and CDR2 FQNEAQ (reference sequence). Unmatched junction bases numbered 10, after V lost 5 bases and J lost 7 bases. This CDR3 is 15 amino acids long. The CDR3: CASSPSRTGRNEQFF. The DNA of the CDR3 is TGTGCCAGCAGCCCTAGTCGGACAGGGAGGAATGAGCAGTTCTTC.

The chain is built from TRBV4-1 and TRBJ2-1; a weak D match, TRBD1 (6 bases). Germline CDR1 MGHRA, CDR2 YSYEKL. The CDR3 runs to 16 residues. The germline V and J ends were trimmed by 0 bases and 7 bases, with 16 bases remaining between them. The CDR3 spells CASSQEGTFRTNEQFF. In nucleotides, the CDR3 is TGCGCCAGCAGCCAAGAAGGGACATTTCGTACTAATGAGCAGTTCTTC.

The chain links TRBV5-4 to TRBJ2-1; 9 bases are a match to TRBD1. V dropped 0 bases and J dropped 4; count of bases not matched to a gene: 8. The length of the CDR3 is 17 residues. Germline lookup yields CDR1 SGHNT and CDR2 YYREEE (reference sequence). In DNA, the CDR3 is TGTGCCAGCAGCTTGGGGGACAGGGTCTTATTTTACAATGAGCAGTTCTTC. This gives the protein CASSLGDRVLFYNEQFF.

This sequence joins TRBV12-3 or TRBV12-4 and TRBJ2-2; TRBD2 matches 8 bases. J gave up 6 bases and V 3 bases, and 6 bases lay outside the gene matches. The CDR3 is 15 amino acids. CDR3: CASSLGTRSAGELFF. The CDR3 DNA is TGTGCCAGCAGTTTGGGGACTAGGTCGGCCGGGGAGCTGTTTTTT.

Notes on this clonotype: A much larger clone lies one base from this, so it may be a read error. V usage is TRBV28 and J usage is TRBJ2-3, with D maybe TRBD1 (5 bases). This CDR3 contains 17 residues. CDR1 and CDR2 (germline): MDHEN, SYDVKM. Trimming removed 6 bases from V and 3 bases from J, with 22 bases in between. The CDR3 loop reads CASRTRGGHSLTDTQYF. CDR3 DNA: TGTGCCAGCAGGACAAGGGGCGGACACAGCCTTACAGATACGCAGTATTTT.

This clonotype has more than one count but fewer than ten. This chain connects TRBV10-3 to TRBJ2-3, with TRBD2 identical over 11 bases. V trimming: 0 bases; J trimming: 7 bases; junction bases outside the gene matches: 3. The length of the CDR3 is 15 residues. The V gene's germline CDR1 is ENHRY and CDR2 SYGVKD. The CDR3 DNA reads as TGTGCCATCAGTGAGTCCGGGACTAGCGGTTATACGCAGTATTTT. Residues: CAISESGTSGYTQYF.

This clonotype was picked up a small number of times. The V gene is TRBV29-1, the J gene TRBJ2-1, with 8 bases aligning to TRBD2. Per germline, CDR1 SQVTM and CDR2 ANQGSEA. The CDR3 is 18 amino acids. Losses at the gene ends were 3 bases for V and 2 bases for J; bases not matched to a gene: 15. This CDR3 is CSVEGGRTDLVPYNEQFF. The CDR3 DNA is TGCAGCGTTGAGGGCGGGAGGACCGATCTGGTACCCTACAATGAGCAGTTCTTC.

The CDR3 DNA is TGTGCCAGCGGAATAGGGTGGGGTGAAGCGTACGAGCAGTACTTC. The encoded protein is CASGIGWGEAYEQYF. The chain recombines TRBV27 with TRBJ2-7; D is unresolved. This CDR3 comprises 15 residues. Germline assignment: CDR1 MNHEY and CDR2 SMNVEV (reference sequence). Between the trimmed V and J ends, which lost 8 bases and 4 bases, there was a span of 21 bases.

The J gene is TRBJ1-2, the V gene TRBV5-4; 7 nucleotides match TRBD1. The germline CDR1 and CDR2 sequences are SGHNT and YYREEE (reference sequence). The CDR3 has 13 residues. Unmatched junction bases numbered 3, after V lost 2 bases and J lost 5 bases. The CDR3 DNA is TGTGCCAGCAGCTTAGGACAGGAGTATGGCTACACCTTC. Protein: CASSLGQEYGYTF.

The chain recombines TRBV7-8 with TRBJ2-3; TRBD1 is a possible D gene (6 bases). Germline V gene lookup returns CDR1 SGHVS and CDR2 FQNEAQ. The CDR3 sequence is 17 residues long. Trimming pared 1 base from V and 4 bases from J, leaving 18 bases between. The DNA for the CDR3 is TGTGCCAGCAGCTTAGGGCAAAGGACAGCCCGGTCAGATACGCAGTATTTT. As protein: CASSLGQRTARSDTQYF.

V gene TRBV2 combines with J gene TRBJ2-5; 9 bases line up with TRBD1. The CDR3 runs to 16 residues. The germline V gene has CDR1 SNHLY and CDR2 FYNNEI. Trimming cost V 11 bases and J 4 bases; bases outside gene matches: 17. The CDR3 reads CARRLFRDRVSETQYF. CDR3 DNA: TGTGCCCGCCGACTGTTCAGGGACAGGGTGTCAGAGACCCAGTACTTC.

The CDR3 DNA reads TGTGCCATCAGTGAACGAAGGCAGATCTACGAGCAGTACTTC. It specifies CAISERRQIYEQYF. The rearrangement links TRBV10-3 to TRBJ2-7, with unresolved D. The CDR3 covers 14 residues. V gave up 3 bases and J gave up 3 bases, with 12 bases separating them. Germline V lookup: CDR1 ENHRY, CDR2 SYGVKD.

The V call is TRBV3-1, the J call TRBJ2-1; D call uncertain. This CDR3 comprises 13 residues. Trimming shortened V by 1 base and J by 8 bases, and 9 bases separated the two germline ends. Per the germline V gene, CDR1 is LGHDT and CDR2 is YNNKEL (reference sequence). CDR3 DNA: TGTGCCAGCAGCCAAGTGGCAGGTGATGAGCAGTTCTTC. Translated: CASSQVAGDEQFF.

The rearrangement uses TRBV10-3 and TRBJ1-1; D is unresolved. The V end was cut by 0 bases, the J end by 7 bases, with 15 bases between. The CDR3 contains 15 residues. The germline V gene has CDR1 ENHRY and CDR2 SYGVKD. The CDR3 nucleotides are TGTGCCATCAGTGAGTCCGGCAGGCCCGACAATGAAGCTTTCTTT. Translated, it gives CAISESGRPDNEAFF.

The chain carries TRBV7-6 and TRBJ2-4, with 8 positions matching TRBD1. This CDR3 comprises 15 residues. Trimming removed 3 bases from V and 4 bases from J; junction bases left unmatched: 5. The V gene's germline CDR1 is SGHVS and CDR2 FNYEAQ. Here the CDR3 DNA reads TGTGCCAGCAGCTTTGGGACAGGAGAAAAAAACATTCAGTACTTC. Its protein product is CASSFGTGEKNIQYF.

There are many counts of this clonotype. DNA for the CDR3: TGTGCCAGCACCTTCGGGACTAGTTTCGACGAGCAGTACTTC. Translated: CASTFGTSFDEQYF. The V and J genes are TRBV7-9 and TRBJ2-7; 8 nucleotides agree with TRBD2. The trim removed 7 bases at V and 5 bases at J, leaving 10 bases unmatched. The CDR3 has 14 residues. In germline, CDR1 is SEHNR, CDR2 FQNEAQ (reference sequence).

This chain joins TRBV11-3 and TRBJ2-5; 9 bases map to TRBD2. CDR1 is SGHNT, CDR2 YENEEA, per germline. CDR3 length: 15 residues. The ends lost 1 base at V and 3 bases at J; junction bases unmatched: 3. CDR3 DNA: TGTGCCAGCAGCTTAGGGACTAGCGTGAAAGAGACCCAGTACTTC. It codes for CASSLGTSVKETQYF.

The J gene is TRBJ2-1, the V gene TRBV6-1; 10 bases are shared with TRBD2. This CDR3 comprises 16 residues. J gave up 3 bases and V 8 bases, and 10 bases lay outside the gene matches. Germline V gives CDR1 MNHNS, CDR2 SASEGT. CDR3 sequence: CASALAGVGVYNEQFF. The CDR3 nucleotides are TGTGCCAGCGCGCTAGCGGGAGTGGGGGTCTACAATGAGCAGTTCTTC.